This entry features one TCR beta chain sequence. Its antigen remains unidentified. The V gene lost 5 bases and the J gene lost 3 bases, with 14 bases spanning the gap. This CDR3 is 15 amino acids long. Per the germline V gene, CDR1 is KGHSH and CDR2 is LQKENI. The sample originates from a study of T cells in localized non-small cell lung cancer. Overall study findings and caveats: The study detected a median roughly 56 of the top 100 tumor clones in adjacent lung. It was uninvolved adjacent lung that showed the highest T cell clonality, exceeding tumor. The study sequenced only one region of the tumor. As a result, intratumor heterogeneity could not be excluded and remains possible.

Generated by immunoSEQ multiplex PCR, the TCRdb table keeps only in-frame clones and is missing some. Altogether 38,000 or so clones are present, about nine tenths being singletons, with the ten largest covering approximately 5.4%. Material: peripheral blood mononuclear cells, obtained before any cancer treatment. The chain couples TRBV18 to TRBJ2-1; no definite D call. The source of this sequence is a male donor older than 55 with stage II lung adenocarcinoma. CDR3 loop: CASSETASNYNEQFF. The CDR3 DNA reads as TGTGCCAGCTCAGAAACAGCCTCGAACTACAATGAGCAGTTCTTC.